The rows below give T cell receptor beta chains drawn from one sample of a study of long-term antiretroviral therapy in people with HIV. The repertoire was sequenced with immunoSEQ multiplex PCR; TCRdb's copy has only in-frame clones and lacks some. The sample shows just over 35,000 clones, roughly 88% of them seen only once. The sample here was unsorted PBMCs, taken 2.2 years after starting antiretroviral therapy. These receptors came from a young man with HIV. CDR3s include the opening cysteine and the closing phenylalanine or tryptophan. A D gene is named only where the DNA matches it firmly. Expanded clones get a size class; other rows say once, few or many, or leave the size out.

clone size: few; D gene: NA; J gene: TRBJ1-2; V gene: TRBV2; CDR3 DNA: TGTGCCAGCAGCCCCTTAGGGAGACAGGACGGGGCGGCCTTC; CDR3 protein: CASSPLGRQDGAAF
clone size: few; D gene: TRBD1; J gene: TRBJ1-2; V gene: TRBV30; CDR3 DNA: TGTGCCTCGACAGGGGACCGCTATGGCTACACCTTC; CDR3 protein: CASTGDRYGYTF
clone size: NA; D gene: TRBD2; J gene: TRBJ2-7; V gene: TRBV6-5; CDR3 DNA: TGTGCCAGCAGACAAACTAGCGGGGGCTACGAGCAGTACTTC; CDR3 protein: CASRQTSGGYEQYF
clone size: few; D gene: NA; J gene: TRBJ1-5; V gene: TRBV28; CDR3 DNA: TGTGCCAGCAACTCCGGGGGAAATCAGCCCCAGCATTTT; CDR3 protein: CASNSGGNQPQHF
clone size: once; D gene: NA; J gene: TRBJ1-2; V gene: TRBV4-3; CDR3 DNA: TGCGCCAGCAGCCTAACAGGGACTAACTATGGCTACACCTTC; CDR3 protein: CASSLTGTNYGYTF
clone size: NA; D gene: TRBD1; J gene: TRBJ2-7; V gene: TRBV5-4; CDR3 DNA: TGTGCCAGCAGCTCAATAACAGGGGTCTACGAGCAGTACTTC; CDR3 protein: CASSSITGVYEQYF
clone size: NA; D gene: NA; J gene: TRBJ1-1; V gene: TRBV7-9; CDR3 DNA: TGTGCCAGCAGCTTATTTCGGGACGGGACCGATGAAGCTTTCTTT; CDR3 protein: CASSLFRDGTDEAFF
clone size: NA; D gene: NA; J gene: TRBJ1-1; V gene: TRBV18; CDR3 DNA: TGTGCCAGCTCACCCACCATGGTCCTGGGCACTGAAGCTTTCTTT; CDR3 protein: CASSPTMVLGTEAFF
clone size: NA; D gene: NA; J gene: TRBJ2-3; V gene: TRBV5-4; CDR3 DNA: TGTGCCAGCAGCCCCTCTCTGGGACTCACAGATACGCAGTATTTT; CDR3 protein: CASSPSLGLTDTQYF
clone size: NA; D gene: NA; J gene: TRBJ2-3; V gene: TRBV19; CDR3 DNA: TGTGCCAGTAGTCCTGGACGCAGGGGAACGCAGTATTTT; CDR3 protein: CASSPGRRGTQYF
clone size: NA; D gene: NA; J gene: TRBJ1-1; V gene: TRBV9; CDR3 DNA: TGTGCCAGCAGCTCCGGACTATCGAACACTGAAGCTTTCTTT; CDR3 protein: CASSSGLSNTEAFF
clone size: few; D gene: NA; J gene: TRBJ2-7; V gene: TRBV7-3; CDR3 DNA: TGTGCCAGCAGCCCCGTAGGGGCAGGGGAGCAGTACTTC; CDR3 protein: CASSPVGAGEQYF
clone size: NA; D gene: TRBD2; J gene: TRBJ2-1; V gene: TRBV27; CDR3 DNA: TGTGCCAGCAGTTTATTGTTAGGAGCGGGAGGGCCCGTGGAGCAGTTCTTC; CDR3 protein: CASSLLLGAGGPVEQFF
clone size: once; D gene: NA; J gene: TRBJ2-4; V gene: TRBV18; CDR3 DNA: TGTGCCAGCTCACCACCGAGAGGATCTGAAAACATTCAGTACTTC; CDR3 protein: CASSPPRGSENIQYF
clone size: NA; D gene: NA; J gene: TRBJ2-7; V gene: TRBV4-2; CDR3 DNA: TGTGCCAGCAGCCAGGTGACACCCCTTATTGTTAGCTCCTACGAGCAGTACTTC; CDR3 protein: CASSQVTPLIVSSYEQYF
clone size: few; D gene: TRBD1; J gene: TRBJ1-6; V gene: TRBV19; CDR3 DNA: TGTGCCAGTAGCGACAGGGTGGATTCACCCCTCCACTTT; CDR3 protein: CASSDRVDSPLHF
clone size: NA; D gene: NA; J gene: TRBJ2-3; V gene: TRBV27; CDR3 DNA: TGTGCCTCGGGCCGGGGCGGGATTGCAGATACGCAGTATTTT; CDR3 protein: CASGRGGIADTQYF
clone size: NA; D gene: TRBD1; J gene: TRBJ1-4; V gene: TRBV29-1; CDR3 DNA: TGCAGCGCAAGACAGGGAGGCGGTAATGAAAAACTGTTTTTT; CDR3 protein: CSARQGGGNEKLFF
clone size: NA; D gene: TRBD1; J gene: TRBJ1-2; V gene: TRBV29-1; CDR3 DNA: TGCAGCGTGGGACAGAAGATAAATGGCTACACCTTC; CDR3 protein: CSVGQKINGYTF
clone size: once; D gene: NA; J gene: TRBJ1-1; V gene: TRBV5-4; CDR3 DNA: TGTGCCAGCAGCTTCGGGGACACTGAAGCTTTCTTT; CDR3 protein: CASSFGDTEAFF
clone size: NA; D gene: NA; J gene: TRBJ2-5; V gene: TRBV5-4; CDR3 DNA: TGTGCCAGCAGCTGGGGGGGACAGCAAGAGACCCAGTACTTC; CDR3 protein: CASSWGGQQETQYF
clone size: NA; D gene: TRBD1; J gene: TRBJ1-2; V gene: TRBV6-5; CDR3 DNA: TGTGCCAGCAGTTCGGACAGGGTCTATGGCTACACCTTC; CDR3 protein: CASSSDRVYGYTF
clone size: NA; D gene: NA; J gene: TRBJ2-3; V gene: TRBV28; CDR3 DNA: TGTGCCAGCAGTTTAATACTGGGTACTAGCCCCACAGATACGCAGTATTTT; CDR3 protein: CASSLILGTSPTDTQYF
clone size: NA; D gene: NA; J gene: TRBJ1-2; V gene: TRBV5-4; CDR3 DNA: TGTGCCAGCAGCTTGGAGGGTCATGTTGGGCGGCAGTACACCTTC; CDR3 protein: CASSLEGHVGRQYTF
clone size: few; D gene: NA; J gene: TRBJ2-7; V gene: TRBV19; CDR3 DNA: TGTGCCAGTAGTATTTCCGGGGGCGCGCGGGAGCAGTACTTC; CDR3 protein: CASSISGGAREQYF
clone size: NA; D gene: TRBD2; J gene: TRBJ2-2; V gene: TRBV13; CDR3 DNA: TGTGCCAGCAGCCCCGGGACTAGCGGGAGCACCGGGGAGCTGTTTTTT; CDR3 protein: CASSPGTSGSTGELFF
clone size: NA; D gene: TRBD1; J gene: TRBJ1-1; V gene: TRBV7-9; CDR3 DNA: TGTGCCAGCAGCCCGCGACAGGGACGATTT; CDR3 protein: CASSPRQGRF
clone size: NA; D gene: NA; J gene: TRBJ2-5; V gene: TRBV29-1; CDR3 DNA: TGCAGCTCTCTAAGGGGGGTTGGGGAGACCCAGTACTTC; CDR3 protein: CSSLRGVGETQYF
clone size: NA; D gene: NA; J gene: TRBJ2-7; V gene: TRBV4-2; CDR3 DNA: TGTGCCAGCAGCCAAGATACCCCGGCAGGGGATGGGACCTACGAGCAGTACTTC; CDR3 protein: CASSQDTPAGDGTYEQYF
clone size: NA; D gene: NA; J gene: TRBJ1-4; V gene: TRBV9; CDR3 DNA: TGTGCCAGCAGCGCCCGCAGGGTGGATGAAAAACTGTTTTTT; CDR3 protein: CASSARRVDEKLFF
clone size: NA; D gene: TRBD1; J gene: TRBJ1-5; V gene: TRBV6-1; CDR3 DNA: TGTGCCAGCAGTGAATTCACAGGGGGCGTAGGCAATCAGCCCCAGCATTTT; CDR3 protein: CASSEFTGGVGNQPQHF
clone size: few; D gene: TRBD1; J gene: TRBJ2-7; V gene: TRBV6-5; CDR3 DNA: TGTGCCAGCAGTTACCTTGGGACAGTCCCGACCTACGAGCAGTACTTC; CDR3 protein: CASSYLGTVPTYEQYF
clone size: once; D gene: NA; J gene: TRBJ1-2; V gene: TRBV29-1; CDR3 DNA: TGCAGCGTTGAGGTCAGAATTAACTATGGCTACACCTTC; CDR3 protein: CSVEVRINYGYTF
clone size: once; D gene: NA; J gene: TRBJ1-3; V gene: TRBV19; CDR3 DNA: TGTGCCAGTAAAACCCCGGACCGCGCTGGAAACACCATATATTTT; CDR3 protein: CASKTPDRAGNTIYF
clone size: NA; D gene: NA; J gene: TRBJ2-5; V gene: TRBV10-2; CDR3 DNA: TGCGCCAGCAGTGAATTCCCGGCGCCGAGAGAGACCCAGTACTTC; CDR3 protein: CASSEFPAPRETQYF
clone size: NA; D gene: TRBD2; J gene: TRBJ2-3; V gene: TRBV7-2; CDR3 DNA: TGTGCCACGCTAGCCCTAGCGGGGGGGCCAACAGATACGCAGTATTTT; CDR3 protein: CATLALAGGPTDTQYF
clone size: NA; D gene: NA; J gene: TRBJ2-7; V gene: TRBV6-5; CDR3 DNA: TGTGCCAGCAGTCCCCCGGGTACCTACGAGCAGTACTTC; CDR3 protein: CASSPPGTYEQYF
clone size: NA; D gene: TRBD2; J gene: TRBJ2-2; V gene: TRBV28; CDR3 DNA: TGTGCCAGCAGTCCCGCCGGGGGGACCGGGGAGCTGTTTTTT; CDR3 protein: CASSPAGGTGELFF
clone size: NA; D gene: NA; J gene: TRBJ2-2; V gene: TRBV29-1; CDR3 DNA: TGCAGCGTTGCTGCCGGGGATTCCACCGGGGAGCTGTTTTTT; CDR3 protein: CSVAAGDSTGELFF
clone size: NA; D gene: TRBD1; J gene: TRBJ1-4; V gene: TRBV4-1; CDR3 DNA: TGCGCCAGCAGCCTTGCGACAGGGTTCGGGGAGGAAAAACTGTTTTTT; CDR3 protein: CASSLATGFGEEKLFF
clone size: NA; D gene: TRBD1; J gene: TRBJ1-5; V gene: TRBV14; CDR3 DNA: TGTGCCAGCAGTAGGGGGACAGGGCCGTTTCAGCCCCAGCATTTT; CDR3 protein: CASSRGTGPFQPQHF
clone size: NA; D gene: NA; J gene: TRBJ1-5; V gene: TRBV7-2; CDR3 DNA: TGTGCCAGCAGCTTGAGGAATAGCAATCAGCCCCAGCATTTT; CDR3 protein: CASSLRNSNQPQHF
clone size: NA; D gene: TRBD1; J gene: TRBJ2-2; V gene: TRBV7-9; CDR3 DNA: TGTGCCAGCAGCCCTGGACAGGGGGCCGCCGGGGAGCTGTTTTTT; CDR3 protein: CASSPGQGAAGELFF
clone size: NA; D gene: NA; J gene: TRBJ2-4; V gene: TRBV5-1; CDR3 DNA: TGCGCCAGCAGCTTGGAGTCAGCCCAGACGGGAAACATTCAGTACTTC; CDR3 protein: CASSLESAQTGNIQYF
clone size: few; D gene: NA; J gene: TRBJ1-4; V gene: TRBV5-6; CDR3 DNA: TGTGCCAGCAGCTTGCCAAGGGTGGGAGAAAAACTGTTTTTT; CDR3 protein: CASSLPRVGEKLFF
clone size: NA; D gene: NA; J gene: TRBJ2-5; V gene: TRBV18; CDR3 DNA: TGTGCCAGCTCAGAGTACCAAGAGACCCAGTACTTC; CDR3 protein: CASSEYQETQYF
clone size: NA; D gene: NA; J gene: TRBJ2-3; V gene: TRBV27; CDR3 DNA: TGTGCCAGCAGTTTGACTAGCACAGATACGCAGTATTTT; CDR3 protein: CASSLTSTDTQYF
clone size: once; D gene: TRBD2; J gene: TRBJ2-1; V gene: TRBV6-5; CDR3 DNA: TGTGCCAGCAGCGACGCGGGAGGCGCCCTCAATGAGCAGTTCTTC; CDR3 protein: CASSDAGGALNEQFF
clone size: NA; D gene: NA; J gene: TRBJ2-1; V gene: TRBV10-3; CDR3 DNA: TGTGCCATCAGCTCCGGGCAAGGGAATGAGCAGTTCTTC; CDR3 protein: CAISSGQGNEQFF
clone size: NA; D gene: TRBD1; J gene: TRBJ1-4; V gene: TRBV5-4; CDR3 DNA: TGTGCCAGCAGCGTGGACAGGGCGGAGGAAAAACTGTTTTTT; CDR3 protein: CASSVDRAEEKLFF
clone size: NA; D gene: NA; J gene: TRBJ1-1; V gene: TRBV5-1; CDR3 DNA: TGCGCCAGCAGCTTGTTCGATACTGAAGCTTTCTTT; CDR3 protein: CASSLFDTEAFF
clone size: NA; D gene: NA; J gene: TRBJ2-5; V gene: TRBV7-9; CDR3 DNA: TGTGCCAGCAGCTTATTAGCGCGATTTGAGACCCAGTACTTC; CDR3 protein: CASSLLARFETQYF
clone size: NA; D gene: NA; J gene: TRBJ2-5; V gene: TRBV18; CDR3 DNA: TGTGCCAGCTCAAGTCGGGTTGCGAGAGAGACCCAGTACTTC; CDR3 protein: CASSSRVARETQYF
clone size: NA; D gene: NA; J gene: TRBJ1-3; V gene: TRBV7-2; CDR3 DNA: TGTGCCAGCAGCTTACTGGTTACCTCTGGAAACACCATATATTTT; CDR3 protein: CASSLLVTSGNTIYF
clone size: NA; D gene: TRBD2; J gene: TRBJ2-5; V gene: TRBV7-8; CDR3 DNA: TGTGCCAGCAGCTTATCGGTAGCGGGTTTGAAAGAGACCCAGTACTTC; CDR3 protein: CASSLSVAGLKETQYF
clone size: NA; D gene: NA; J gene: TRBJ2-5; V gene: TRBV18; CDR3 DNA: TGTGCCAGCTCACCAATGCGGGGGCACCAAGAGACCCAGTACTTC; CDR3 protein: CASSPMRGHQETQYF
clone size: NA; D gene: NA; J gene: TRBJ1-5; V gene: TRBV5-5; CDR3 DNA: TGTGCCAGCAGCCTGCGGGCCGCTTACCCAGATCAGCCCCAGCATTTT; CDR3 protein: CASSLRAAYPDQPQHF
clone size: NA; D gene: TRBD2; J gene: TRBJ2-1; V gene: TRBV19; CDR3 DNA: TGTGCCAGTACCCCCTCCAGCGGGAGGTGGGATGAGCAGTTCTTC; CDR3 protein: CASTPSSGRWDEQFF
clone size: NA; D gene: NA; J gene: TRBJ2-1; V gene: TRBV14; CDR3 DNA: TGTGCCAGCAGCCAAGATAGACTCATAAGCTCCTACAATGAGCAGTTCTTC; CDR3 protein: CASSQDRLISSYNEQFF
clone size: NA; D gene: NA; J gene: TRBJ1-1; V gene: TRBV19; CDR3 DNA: TGTGCCAGTAGCTTTAAAGGGGGGCTTATGAACACTGAAGCTTTCTTT; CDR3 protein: CASSFKGGLMNTEAFF